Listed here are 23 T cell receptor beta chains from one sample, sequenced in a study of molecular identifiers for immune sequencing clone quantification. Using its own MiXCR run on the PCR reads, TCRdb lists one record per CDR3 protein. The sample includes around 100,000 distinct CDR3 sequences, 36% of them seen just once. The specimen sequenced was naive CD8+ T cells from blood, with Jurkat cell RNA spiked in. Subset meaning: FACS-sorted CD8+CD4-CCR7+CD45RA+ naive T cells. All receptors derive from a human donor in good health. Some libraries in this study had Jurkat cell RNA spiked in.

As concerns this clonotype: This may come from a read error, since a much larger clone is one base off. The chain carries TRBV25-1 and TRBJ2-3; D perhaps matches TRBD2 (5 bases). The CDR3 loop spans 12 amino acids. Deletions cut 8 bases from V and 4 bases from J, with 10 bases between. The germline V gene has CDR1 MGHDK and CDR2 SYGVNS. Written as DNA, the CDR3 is TGTGCCAGCCTCGGGAATTCAGATACGCAGTATTTT. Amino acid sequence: CASLGNSDTQYF.

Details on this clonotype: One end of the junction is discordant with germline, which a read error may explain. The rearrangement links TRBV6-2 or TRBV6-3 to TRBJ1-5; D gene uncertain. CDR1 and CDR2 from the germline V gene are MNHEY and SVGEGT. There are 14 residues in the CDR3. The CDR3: CAISYSVVNQPQHF. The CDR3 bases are TGTGCCATCAGTTACTCAGTAGTAAATCAGCCCCAGCATTTT.

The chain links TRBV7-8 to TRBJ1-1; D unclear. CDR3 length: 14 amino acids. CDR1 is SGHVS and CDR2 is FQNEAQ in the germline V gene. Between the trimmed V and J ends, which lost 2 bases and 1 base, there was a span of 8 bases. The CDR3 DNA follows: TGTGCCAGCAGCTTACTGGAGGCGAACACTGAAGCTTTCTTT. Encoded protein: CASSLLEANTEAFF.

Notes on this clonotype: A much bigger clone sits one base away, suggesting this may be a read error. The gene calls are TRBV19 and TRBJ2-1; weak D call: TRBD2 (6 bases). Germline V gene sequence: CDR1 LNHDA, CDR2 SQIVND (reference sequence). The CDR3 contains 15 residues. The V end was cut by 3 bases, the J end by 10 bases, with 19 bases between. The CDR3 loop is CASSISVPGLAEQFF. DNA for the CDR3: TGTGCCAGTAGTATTAGTGTTCCTGGGCTAGCGGAGCAGTTCTTC.

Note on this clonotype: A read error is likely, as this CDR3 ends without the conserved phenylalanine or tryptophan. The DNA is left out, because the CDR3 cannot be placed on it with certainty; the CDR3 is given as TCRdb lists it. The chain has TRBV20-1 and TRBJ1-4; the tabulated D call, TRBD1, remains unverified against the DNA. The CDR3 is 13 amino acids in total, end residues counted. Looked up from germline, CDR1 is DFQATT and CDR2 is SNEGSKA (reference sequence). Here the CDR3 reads CSVLQGEASLLYY.

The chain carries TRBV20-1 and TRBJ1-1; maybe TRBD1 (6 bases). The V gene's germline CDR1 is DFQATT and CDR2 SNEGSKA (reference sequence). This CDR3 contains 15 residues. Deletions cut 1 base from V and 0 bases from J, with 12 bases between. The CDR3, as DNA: TGCAGTGCTAGAGCAGGGGCGGGGATGAACACTGAAGCTTTCTTT. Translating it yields CSARAGAGMNTEAFF.

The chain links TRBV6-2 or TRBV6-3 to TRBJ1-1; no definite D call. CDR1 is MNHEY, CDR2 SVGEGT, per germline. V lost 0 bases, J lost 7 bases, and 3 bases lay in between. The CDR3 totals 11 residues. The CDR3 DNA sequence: TGTGCCAGCAGTTACTCGTTTGAAGCTTTCTTT. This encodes CASSYSFEAFF.

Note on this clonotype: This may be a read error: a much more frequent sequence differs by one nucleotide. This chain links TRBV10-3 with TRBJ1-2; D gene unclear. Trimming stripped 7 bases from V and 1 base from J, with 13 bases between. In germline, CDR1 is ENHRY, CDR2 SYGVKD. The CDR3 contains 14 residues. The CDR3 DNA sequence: TGTGCCATCAACCGGGAAACCAATAACTATGGCTACACCTTC. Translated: CAINRETNNYGYTF.

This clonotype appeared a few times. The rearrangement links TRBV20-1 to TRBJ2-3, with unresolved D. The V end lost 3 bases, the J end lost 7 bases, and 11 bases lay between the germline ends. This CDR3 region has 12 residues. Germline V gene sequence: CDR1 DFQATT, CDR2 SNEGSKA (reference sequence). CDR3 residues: CSASALGYTQYF. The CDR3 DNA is TGCAGTGCTAGCGCCCTGGGATATACGCAGTATTTT.

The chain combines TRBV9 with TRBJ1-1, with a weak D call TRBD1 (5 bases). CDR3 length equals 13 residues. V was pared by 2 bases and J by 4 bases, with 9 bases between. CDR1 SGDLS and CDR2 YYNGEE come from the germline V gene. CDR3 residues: CASSVGGATEAFF. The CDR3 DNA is TGTGCCAGCAGCGTTGGGGGAGCCACTGAAGCTTTCTTT.

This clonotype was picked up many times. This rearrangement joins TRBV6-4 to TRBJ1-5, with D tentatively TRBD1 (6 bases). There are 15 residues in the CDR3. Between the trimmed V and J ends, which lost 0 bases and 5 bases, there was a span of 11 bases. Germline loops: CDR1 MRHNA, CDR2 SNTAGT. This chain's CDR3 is CASSDSRGVHQPQHF. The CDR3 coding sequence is TGTGCCAGCAGTGACTCGAGGGGGGTCCATCAGCCCCAGCATTTT.

The CDR3 region is CASRAGTAKNIQYF. The DNA for the CDR3 is TGTGCCAGCAGAGCAGGAACAGCCAAAAACATTCAGTACTTC. The chain employs TRBV6-2 or TRBV6-3 and TRBJ2-4, with D uncertain. Germline CDR1 is MNHEY and CDR2 is SVGEGT. CDR3 length: 14 residues. Trimming left V 6 bases short and J 0 bases short, with 9 bases between.

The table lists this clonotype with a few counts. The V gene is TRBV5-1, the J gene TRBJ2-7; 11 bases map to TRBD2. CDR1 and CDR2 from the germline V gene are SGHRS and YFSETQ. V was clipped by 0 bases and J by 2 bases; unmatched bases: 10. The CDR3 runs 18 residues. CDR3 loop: CASSLALPGLAVTYEQYF. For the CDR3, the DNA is TGCGCCAGCAGCTTGGCCCTTCCGGGACTAGCGGTTACCTACGAGCAGTACTTC.

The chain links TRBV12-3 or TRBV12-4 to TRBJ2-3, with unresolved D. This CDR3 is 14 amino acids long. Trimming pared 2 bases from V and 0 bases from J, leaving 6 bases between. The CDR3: CASSLRGSTDTQYF. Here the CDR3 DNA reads TGTGCCAGCAGTTTAAGAGGTAGCACAGATACGCAGTATTTT.

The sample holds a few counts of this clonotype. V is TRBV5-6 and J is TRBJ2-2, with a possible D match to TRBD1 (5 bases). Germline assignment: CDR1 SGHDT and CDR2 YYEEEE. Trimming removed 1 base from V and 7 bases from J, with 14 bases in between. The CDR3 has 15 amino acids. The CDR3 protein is CASSLIRDVDGELFF. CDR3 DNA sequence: TGTGCCAGCAGCTTGATCAGGGATGTTGACGGGGAGCTGTTTTTT.

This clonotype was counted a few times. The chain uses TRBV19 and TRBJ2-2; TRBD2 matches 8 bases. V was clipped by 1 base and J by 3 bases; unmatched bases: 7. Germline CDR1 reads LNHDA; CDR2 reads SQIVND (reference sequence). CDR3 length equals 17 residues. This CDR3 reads CASSIVGSGIYTGELFF. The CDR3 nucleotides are TGTGCCAGTAGTATAGTTGGTAGCGGGATTTACACCGGGGAGCTGTTTTTT.

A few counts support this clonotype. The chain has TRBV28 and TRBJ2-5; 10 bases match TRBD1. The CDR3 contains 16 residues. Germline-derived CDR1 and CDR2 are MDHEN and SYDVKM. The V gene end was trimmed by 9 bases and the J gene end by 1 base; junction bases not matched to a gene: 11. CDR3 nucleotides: TGTGCCAGGTCCCGGGACAGGGGTCACCTCCAAGAGACCCAGTACTTC. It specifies CARSRDRGHLQETQYF.

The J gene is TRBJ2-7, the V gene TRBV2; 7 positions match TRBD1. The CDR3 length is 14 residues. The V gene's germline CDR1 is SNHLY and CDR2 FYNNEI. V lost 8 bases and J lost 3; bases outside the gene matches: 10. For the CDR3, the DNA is TGTGCCAGCGCCCTCGGGACAGTTATCTACGAGCAGTACTTC. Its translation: CASALGTVIYEQYF.

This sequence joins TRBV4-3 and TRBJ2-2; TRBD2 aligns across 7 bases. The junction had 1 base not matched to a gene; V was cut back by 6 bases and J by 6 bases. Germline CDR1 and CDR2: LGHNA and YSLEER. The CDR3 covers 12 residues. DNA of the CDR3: TGCGCCAGCAGTACTAGCGCCGGGGAGCTGTTTTTT. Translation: CASSTSAGELFF.

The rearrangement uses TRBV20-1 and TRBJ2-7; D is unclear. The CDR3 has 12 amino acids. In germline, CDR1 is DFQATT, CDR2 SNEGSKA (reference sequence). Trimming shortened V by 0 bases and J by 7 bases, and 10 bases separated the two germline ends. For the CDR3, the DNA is TGCAGTGCTAGAGATGCTTTGGGTGAGCAGTACTTC. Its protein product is CSARDALGEQYF.

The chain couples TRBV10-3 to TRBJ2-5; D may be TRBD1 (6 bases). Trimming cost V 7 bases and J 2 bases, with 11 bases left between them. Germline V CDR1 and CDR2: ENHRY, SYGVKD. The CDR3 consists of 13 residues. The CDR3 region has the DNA TGTGCCATCACAGCCCAGGGGCAAGAGACCCAGTACTTC. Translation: CAITAQGQETQYF.

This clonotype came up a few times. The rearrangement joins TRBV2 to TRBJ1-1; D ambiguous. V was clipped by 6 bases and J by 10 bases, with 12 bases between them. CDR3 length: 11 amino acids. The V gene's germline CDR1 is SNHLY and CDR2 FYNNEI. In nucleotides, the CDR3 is TGTGCCAGCAGGGGGTCAGTGCGAGCTTTCTTT. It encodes CASRGSVRAFF.

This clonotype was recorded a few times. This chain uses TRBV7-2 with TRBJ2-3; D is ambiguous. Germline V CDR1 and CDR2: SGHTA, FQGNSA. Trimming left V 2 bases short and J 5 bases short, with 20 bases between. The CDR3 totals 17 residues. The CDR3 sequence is CASSLIEDALWQDTQYF. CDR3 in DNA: TGTGCCAGCAGCTTAATAGAGGACGCGCTCTGGCAAGATACGCAGTATTTT.